The 11 T cell receptor beta chains given below trace back to one sample, sequenced in a study of cytomegalovirus exposure and HLA in healthy donors. The PCR was carried out with 60 Vbeta primers and 13 Jbeta primers. Profiling relied on immunoSEQ multiplex PCR, and the TCRdb table lists in-frame clones only, not all of them. The table has roughly 93,000 clones, around 77% seen once. Sample: PBMCs. Source of these receptors: a man younger than 40 in good health and CMV-seronegative.

V gene TRBV25-1 combines with J gene TRBJ2-5; TRBD1 agrees at 7 bases. CDR3 length: 13 amino acids. Germline lookup yields CDR1 MGHDK and CDR2 SYGVNS. Unmatched junction bases numbered 0, after V lost 3 bases and J lost 2 bases. The CDR3 bases are TGTGCCAGCAGTGAGACAGGGCAAGAGACCCAGTACTTC. Encoded protein: CASSETGQETQYF.

This clone was recorded once. The rearrangement links TRBV19 to TRBJ2-7; D gene uncertain. The CDR3 is made up of 14 amino acids. CDR1 and CDR2 (germline): LNHDA, SQIVND (reference sequence). The germline V and J ends were trimmed by 1 base and 3 bases, with 10 bases remaining between them. The CDR3 spells CASSIGDISYEQYF. The CDR3 DNA follows: TGTGCCAGTAGTATAGGAGACATAAGCTACGAGCAGTACTTC.

The chain combines TRBV4-2 with TRBJ2-5; 11 nucleotides match TRBD2. The DNA end favors TRBJ2-7, so the J call may be wrong. This CDR3 is built from 18 residues. Germline CDR1 and CDR2: LGHNA and YNFKEQ. CDR3 DNA sequence: TGTGCCAGCAGCCAGAGTCCTTCCACTAGCGGGGGAACCTACGAGCAGTACTTC. It specifies CASSQSPSTSGGTYEQYF.

The rearrangement links TRBV19 to TRBJ2-4; TRBD1 matches 8 bases. V shed 5 bases and J 8 bases; nucleotides not matched to a gene: 8. Germline V gene lookup returns CDR1 LNHDA and CDR2 SQIVND (reference sequence). The CDR3 consists of 14 residues. CDR3 protein: CASSPGTGGDIQYF. CDR3 nucleotide sequence: TGTGCCAGTAGTCCAGGGACAGGCGGGGACATTCAGTACTTC.

The chain combines TRBV7-2 with TRBJ2-1; a possible D gene is TRBD2 (7 bases). CDR3 length: 15 residues. Trimming removed 6 bases at V and 0 bases at J, with 12 bases between. Germline loops: CDR1 SGHTA, CDR2 FQGNSA. CDR3 nucleotides: TGTGCCAGCAGTTCCGCGGGGGCCTCCTACAATGAGCAGTTCTTC. It specifies CASSSAGASYNEQFF.

V is TRBV7-8 and J is TRBJ2-7, with D unclear. Between the trimmed V and J ends, which lost 3 bases and 3 bases, there was a span of 15 bases. CDR1 and CDR2 (germline): SGHVS, FQNEAQ. CDR3 length: 15 residues. For the CDR3, the DNA is TGTGCCAGCAGCTTCGATAGCCGCCGCCTCTACGAGCAGTACTTC. It yields the protein CASSFDSRRLYEQYF.

The chain is built from TRBV5-1 and TRBJ2-7; 7 bases agree with TRBD1. Germline V CDR1 and CDR2: SGHRS, YFSETQ. The CDR3 has 15 residues. V shed 4 bases and J 6 bases; nucleotides not matched to a gene: 13. In nucleotides, the CDR3 is TGCGCCAGCAGCGCCTCCGGGACAGAGCTTAGCGAGCAGTACTTC. It encodes CASSASGTELSEQYF.

V gene TRBV25-1 combines with J gene TRBJ1-1, with unresolved D. Per germline, CDR1 MGHDK and CDR2 SYGVNS. The CDR3 sequence is 13 residues long. V lost 3 bases and J lost 1, with 6 bases in between. The CDR3 nucleotides are TGTGCCAGCAGTGAGGGCTGGAACACTGAAGCTTTCTTT. Its translation: CASSEGWNTEAFF.

The V and J genes are TRBV5-4 and TRBJ1-6; TRBD1 matches 9 bases. Germline-derived CDR1 and CDR2 are SGHNT and YYREEE (reference sequence). This CDR3 region has 16 residues. After removal of 3 bases from V and 4 bases from J, the junction contained 5 bases not matched to a gene. The CDR3 region has the DNA TGTGCCAGCAGCTCGAAGACAGGGGGTTATAATTCACCCCTCCACTTT. Encoded protein: CASSSKTGGYNSPLHF.

The V gene is TRBV28, the J gene TRBJ1-4; 9 bases match TRBD1. The CDR3 spans 14 residues. Germline CDR1 is MDHEN and CDR2 is SYDVKM. V was clipped by 6 bases and J by 7 bases; unmatched bases: 6. This CDR3 reads CASSLQGAGEKLFF. The CDR3, as DNA: TGTGCCAGCAGCTTACAGGGGGCGGGTGAAAAACTGTTTTTT.

Notes on this clone: Germline is not matched at one junction end, which may reflect a read error. The chain employs TRBV7-2 and TRBJ2-1; TRBD2 aligns across 9 bases. This CDR3 is 13 amino acids long. Germline assignment: CDR1 SGHTA and CDR2 FQGNSA. The CDR3 sequence: CASSLLSSGGLVF. The CDR3, as DNA: TGTGCCAGCAGCTTGCTTTCCAGCGGGGGGTTAGTCTTC.